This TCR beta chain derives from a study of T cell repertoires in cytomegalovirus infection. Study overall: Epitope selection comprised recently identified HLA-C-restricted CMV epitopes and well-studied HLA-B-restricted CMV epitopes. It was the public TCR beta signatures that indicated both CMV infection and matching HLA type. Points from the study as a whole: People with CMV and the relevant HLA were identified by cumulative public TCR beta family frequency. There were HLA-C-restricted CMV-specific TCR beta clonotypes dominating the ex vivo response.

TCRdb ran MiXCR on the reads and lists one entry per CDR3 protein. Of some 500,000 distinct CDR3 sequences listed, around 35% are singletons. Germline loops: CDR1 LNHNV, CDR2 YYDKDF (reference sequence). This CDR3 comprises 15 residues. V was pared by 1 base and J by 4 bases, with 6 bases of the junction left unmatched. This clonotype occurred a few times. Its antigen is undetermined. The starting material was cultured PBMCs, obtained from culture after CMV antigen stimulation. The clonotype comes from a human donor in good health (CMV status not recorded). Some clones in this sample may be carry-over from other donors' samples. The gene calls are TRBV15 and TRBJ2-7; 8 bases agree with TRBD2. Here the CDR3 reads CATSRAGTSKYEQYV. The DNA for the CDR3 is TGTGCCACCAGCAGAGCCGGGACTAGTAAGTACGAGCAGTACGTC.